This T cell receptor beta chain was captured in a study of T cell responses to AZD1222 COVID-19 vaccine. Assay: immunoSEQ multiplex PCR; the TCRdb copy retains only in-frame clones and omits some. This table holds about 120,000 clones, approximately 87% found once. The table lists this clone with a count of one. Its antigen is not known. Points from the study as a whole: Vaccine-associated CD4 TCRs ranged over spike, dominating at 160-218 and 743-854. Spike-specific TCR breadth rose after two AZD1222 doses, and depth rose as well.

V trimming: 5 bases; J trimming: 7 bases; junction bases outside the gene matches: 5. The germline CDR1 and CDR2 sequences are SGHTA and FQGNSA. CDR3 length: 13 residues. The chain combines TRBV7-2 with TRBJ1-5, with 7 bases that match TRBD1. The sample was peripheral blood, taken on day 0 of AZD1222 vaccination. This TCR was sampled from an adult in good health. The CDR3 DNA is TGTGCCAGCAGCCTCGGACAGGCCCAGCCCCAGCATTTT. This sequence encodes CASSLGQAQPQHF.